A single sample gave rise to the 24 T cell receptor beta chains below, sequenced in a study of control samples from healthy donors and cancer patients (dated by TCRdb to about 2020). The library was generated by the immunoSEQ multiplex PCR assay. TCRdb took this table from immuneACCESS and kept in-frame rearrangements with V and J called. Such tables lack part of the clones; where checked against another copy, unresolved V genes explain under half of the gap, and the rest is unexplained. The sample table contains around 51,000 clones; only one count was recorded for 80% of them. Around 9.1% of the sample is in the top ten clones. The sequencing input was blood. These receptors originate from a man in his 70s in good health.

J is TRBJ1-2 and V is TRBV28, with D tentatively TRBD1 (5 bases). V lost 6 bases and J lost 4, with 18 bases in between. CDR1 and CDR2 (germline): MDHEN, SYDVKM. CDR3 length: 15 amino acids. Here the CDR3 reads CASSYGGDRSYGYTF. CDR3 nucleotide sequence: TGTGCCAGCAGCTACGGGGGGGATAGGAGCTATGGCTACACCTTC.

The CDR3 sequence: CASRDRPNTEAFF. In DNA form, the CDR3 reads TGTGCCAGTAGGGACAGACCTAACACTGAAGCTTTCTTT. The chain uses TRBV19 and TRBJ1-1; D might be TRBD1 (6 bases). In germline, CDR1 is LNHDA, CDR2 SQIVND (reference sequence). Trimming shortened V by 6 bases and J by 2 bases, and 10 bases separated the two germline ends. The CDR3 has 13 residues.

CDR3 coding DNA: TGTGCCAGCTCAGCATCCGGGACAGGGGTAAACATTCAGTACTTC. Its protein is CASSASGTGVNIQYF. The J gene is TRBJ2-4, the V gene TRBV18; 10 nucleotides agree with TRBD1. J lost 6 bases, V lost 5 bases, and 7 bases had no gene match. This CDR3 has 15 residues. Per the germline V gene, CDR1 is KGHSH and CDR2 is LQKENI.

This clone was found once. This chain links TRBV5-1 with TRBJ2-7; D could derive from TRBD1 or TRBD2 (5 bases each). With 4 bases removed from V and 4 bases from J, the gap between germline ends came to 12 bases. Per the germline V gene, CDR1 is SGHRS and CDR2 is YFSETQ. CDR3 length: 13 amino acids. In DNA form, the CDR3 reads TGCGCCAGCAGCAGGGACGGACAATACGAGCAGTACTTC. This codes for CASSRDGQYEQYF.

This CDR3 is CASSFAPDRSRNEQYF. The CDR3 DNA sequence: TGCGCCAGCAGCTTCGCACCGGACAGGTCACGGAACGAGCAGTACTTC. The chain couples TRBV5-1 to TRBJ2-7; 7 positions agree with TRBD1. The germline gives CDR1 SGHRS, CDR2 YFSETQ. The V segment lost 2 bases and the J segment 5 bases; nucleotides outside the gene matches: 13. CDR3 length: 16 amino acids.

The sample holds a few counts of this clone. The chain carries TRBV3-1 (or the pseudogene TRBV3-2) and TRBJ1-5; D remains unclear. This CDR3 has 12 amino acids. The V end lost 6 bases, the J end lost 6 bases, and 9 bases lay between the germline ends. Germline V gene data show CDR1 as LGHDT and CDR2 as YNNKEL (reference sequence). The CDR3: CASSPRGQPQHF. CDR3 nucleotides: TGTGCCAGCAGTCCACGGGGTCAGCCCCAGCATTTT.

This clone occurred a few times. This chain joins TRBV5-1 and TRBJ2-3; D unclear. The germline V and J ends were trimmed by 6 bases and 5 bases, with 19 bases remaining between them. The CDR3 runs 15 residues. Looked up from germline, CDR1 is SGHRS and CDR2 is YFSETQ. The CDR3 bases are TGCGCCAGCACCCTACAAGGGATAGCTGGAGATACGCAGTATTTT. Translation gives CASTLQGIAGDTQYF.

J is TRBJ2-6 and V is TRBV27, with D hard to call. Germline V gene sequence: CDR1 MNHEY, CDR2 SMNVEV (reference sequence). This CDR3 is 14 amino acids long. The V and J ends lost 1 base and 2 bases respectively, with 3 bases between them. The CDR3 DNA reads TGTGCCAGCAGTTTATTTGCTGGGGCCAACGTCCTGACTTTC. This codes for CASSLFAGANVLTF.

The chain has TRBV6-6 and TRBJ2-3; the D gene could be TRBD1 or TRBD2 (5 bases each). Deletions cut 7 bases from V and 5 bases from J, with 16 bases between. The CDR3 length is 14 residues. The V gene's germline CDR1 is MNHNY and CDR2 SVGAGI (reference sequence). CDR3 amino acids: CASTRQGPKDTQYF. In nucleotides, the CDR3 is TGTGCCAGCACCCGCCAGGGACCGAAAGATACGCAGTATTTT.

This sequence joins TRBV28 and TRBJ1-5, with 7 bases that match TRBD1. The length of the CDR3 is 17 residues. Germline V lookup: CDR1 MDHEN, CDR2 SYDVKM. With 4 bases clipped from V and 7 bases from J, the junction kept 16 bases outside the gene matches. As DNA, the CDR3 is TGTGCCAGCAGTTCCCCGACGGACAGGTATGTCGCGCAGCCCCAGCATTTT. It translates to CASSSPTDRYVAQPQHF.

This sequence joins TRBV5-1 and TRBJ2-2; D tentatively fits TRBD1 or TRBD2 (5 bases each). Looked up from germline, CDR1 is SGHRS and CDR2 is YFSETQ. The CDR3 is 13 amino acids. Trimming cost V 4 bases and J 4 bases, with 8 bases left between them. The CDR3 DNA reads TGCGCCAGCAGCCCGGGGACCACCGGGGAGCTGTTTTTT. Amino acids: CASSPGTTGELFF.

V gene TRBV7-9 combines with J gene TRBJ1-4; D ambiguous. The V and J ends lost 1 base and 4 bases respectively, with 7 bases between them. Germline CDR1 and CDR2: SEHNR and FQNEAQ (reference sequence). CDR3 length equals 14 residues. The DNA for the CDR3 is TGTGCCAGCAGCTTAGGCCCGAGTAATGAAAAACTGTTTTTT. Residues: CASSLGPSNEKLFF.

The chain has TRBV6-5 and TRBJ1-6; 7 nucleotides agree with TRBD1. The CDR3 extends over 16 amino acids. CDR1 is MNHEY, CDR2 SVGAGI, per germline. Unmatched junction bases numbered 12, after V lost 4 bases and J lost 9 bases. The chain's CDR3 is CASSFGAGGGSSPLHF. In DNA form, the CDR3 reads TGTGCCAGCAGTTTTGGGGCAGGGGGGGGGAGTTCACCCCTCCACTTT.

This sequence joins TRBV6-5 and TRBJ1-1, with D tentatively TRBD1 (5 bases). Trimming removed 7 bases at V and 7 bases at J, with 10 bases between. The germline gives CDR1 MNHEY, CDR2 SVGAGI. This CDR3 comprises 11 residues. The CDR3 loop is CASKGADEAFF. CDR3 in DNA: TGTGCCAGCAAAGGGGCAGATGAAGCTTTCTTT.

The chain recombines TRBV7-9 with TRBJ2-7; 9 bases fit TRBD2. This CDR3 is built from 18 residues. Looked up from germline, CDR1 is SEHNR and CDR2 is FQNEAQ (reference sequence). Losses at the gene ends were 1 base for V and 2 bases for J; bases not matched to a gene: 12. The CDR3 is CASSLEGSGRAEPYEQYF. The CDR3, as DNA: TGTGCCAGCAGCTTAGAGGGTAGCGGGAGAGCCGAGCCCTACGAGCAGTACTTC.

V is TRBV7-2 and J is TRBJ1-4; no reliable D call. Germline V gene sequence: CDR1 SGHTA, CDR2 FQGNSA. CDR3 size: 13 residues. The ends were cut back, 0 bases at V and 8 bases at J, with 7 bases in the middle. The CDR3 is CASSLARREKLFF. The CDR3 region has the DNA TGTGCCAGCAGCTTAGCGCGAAGAGAAAAACTGTTTTTT.

This clone has a single count. The gene calls are TRBV30 and TRBJ1-4; D uncertain. The CDR3 consists of 12 residues. V lost 5 bases to trimming and J lost 10 bases, with 14 bases between them. CDR1 and CDR2 from the germline V gene are GTSNPN and SVGIG (reference sequence). The CDR3 region is CAWGRIGPKLFF. The CDR3 coding sequence is TGTGCCTGGGGCAGAATTGGGCCAAAACTGTTTTTT. The whole variable domain, remainder taken from reference TRBV30 and TRBJ1-4, is SQTIHQWPATLVQPVGSPLSLECTVEGTSNPNLYWYRQAAGRGLQLLFYSVGIGQISSEVPQNLSASRPQDRQFILSSKKLLLSDSGFYLCAWGRIGPKLFFGSGTQLSVL.

The chain uses TRBV28 and TRBJ2-1, with 12 bases identical to TRBD2. The CDR3 totals 14 residues. The V gene's germline CDR1 is MDHEN and CDR2 SYDVKM. The J segment lost 7 bases and the V segment lost 7 bases, leaving 5 bases of the junction unmatched. This CDR3 reads CASNLAGGRNEQFF. In DNA, the CDR3 is TGTGCCAGCAACCTAGCGGGGGGGCGGAATGAGCAGTTCTTC.

The gene calls are TRBV10-3 and TRBJ1-1; D might be TRBD1 (5 bases). V gave up 9 bases and J gave up 0 bases, with 14 bases separating them. The CDR3 loop spans 14 amino acids. The germline gives CDR1 ENHRY, CDR2 SYGVKD. CDR3 residues: CAIAPGRMNTEAFF. Here the CDR3 DNA reads TGTGCCATAGCGCCGGGACGGATGAACACTGAAGCTTTCTTT.

The chain couples TRBV6-5 to TRBJ1-1; TRBD1 matches 8 bases. This CDR3 contains 13 residues. Germline CDR1 MNHEY, CDR2 SVGAGI. Unmatched junction bases numbered 5, after V lost 7 bases and J lost 4 bases. The CDR3 DNA reads as TGTGCCAGCAACTACAGGGGGGGCACTGAAGCTTTCTTT. This codes for CASNYRGGTEAFF.

The chain is built from TRBV28 and TRBJ1-3; 10 nucleotides line up with TRBD1. In germline, CDR1 is MDHEN, CDR2 SYDVKM. CDR3 size: 17 residues. V shed 5 bases, J shed 3 bases, and the junction held 10 bases outside the gene matches. The CDR3 coding sequence is TGTGCCAGCAGTGCCTCTGACAGGGGGCGTAATGGAAACACCATATATTTT. Translating gives CASSASDRGRNGNTIYF.

The rearrangement links TRBV7-7 to TRBJ2-1; D not resolved. The CDR3 is 14 residues long. Between the trimmed V and J ends, which lost 4 bases and 12 bases, there was a span of 19 bases. Looked up from germline, CDR1 is SSHAT and CDR2 is FNYEAQ (reference sequence). CDR3 protein: CASSSTDGNVRQFF. As DNA, the CDR3 is TGTGCCAGCAGCTCTACGGACGGCAATGTAAGGCAGTTCTTC.

The V call is TRBV28, the J call TRBJ1-4; 7 bases align to TRBD1. After removal of 1 base from V and 11 bases from J, the junction contained 13 bases not matched to a gene. Germline CDR1 reads MDHEN; CDR2 reads SYDVKM. This CDR3 comprises 16 residues. The CDR3 loop reads CASSLSRDSVLGKLFF. The DNA for the CDR3 is TGTGCCAGCAGTTTATCCCGGGACAGCGTTCTCGGGAAACTGTTTTTT. The variable domain in full, completed from reference TRBV28 and TRBJ1-4, reads DVKVTQSSRYLVKRTGEKVFLECVQDMDHENMFWYRQDPGLGLRLIYFSYDVKMKEKGDIPEGYSVSREKKERFSLILESASTNQTSMYLCASSLSRDSVLGKLFFGSGTQLSVL.

The J gene is TRBJ1-1, the V gene TRBV7-9; D is ambiguous. This CDR3 contains 11 residues. Trimming stripped 3 bases from V and 7 bases from J, with 6 bases between. Germline V gives CDR1 SEHNR, CDR2 FQNEAQ (reference sequence). CDR3: CASSLSGEAFF. The CDR3 coding sequence is TGTGCCAGCAGCTTGTCTGGTGAAGCTTTCTTT.